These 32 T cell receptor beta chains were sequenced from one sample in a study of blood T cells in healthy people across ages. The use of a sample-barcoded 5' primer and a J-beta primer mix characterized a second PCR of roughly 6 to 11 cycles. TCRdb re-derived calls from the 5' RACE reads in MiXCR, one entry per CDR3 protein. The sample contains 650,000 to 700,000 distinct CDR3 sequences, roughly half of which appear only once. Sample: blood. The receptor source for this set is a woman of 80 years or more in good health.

The CDR3: CASSPLRSYNEQFF. The CDR3 DNA reads TGCGCCAGCAGCCCCCTCAGGTCCTACAATGAGCAGTTCTTC. This chain connects TRBV5-1 to TRBJ2-1; D not certain. This CDR3 has 14 residues. V was shortened by 4 bases and J by 1 base, with 9 bases between the two germline ends. Germline CDR1 and CDR2: SGHRS and YFSETQ. Looking up the rest from reference TRBV5-1 and TRBJ2-1 gives the full variable domain: KAGVTQTPRYLIKTRGQQVTLSCSPISGHRSVSWYQQTPGQGLQFLFEYFSETQRNKGNFPGRFSGRQFSNSRSEMNVSTLELGDSALYLCASSPLRSYNEQFFGPGTRLTVL.

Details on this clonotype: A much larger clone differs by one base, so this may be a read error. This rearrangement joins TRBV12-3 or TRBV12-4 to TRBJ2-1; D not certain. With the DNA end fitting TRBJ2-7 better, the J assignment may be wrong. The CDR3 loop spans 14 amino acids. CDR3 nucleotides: TGTGCCAGCACCATTGGGTCTACTTACAATGAGCAGTACTTC. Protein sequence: CASTIGSTYNEQYF.

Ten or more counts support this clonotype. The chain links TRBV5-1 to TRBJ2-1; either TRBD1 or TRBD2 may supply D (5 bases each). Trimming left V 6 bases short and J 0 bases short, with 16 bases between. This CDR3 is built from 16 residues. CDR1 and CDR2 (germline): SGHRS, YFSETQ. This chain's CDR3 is CASTSGPHSSYNEQFF. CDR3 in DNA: TGCGCCAGCACTTCGGGGCCCCATAGCTCCTACAATGAGCAGTTCTTC. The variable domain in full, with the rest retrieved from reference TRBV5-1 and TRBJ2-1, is KAGVTQTPRYLIKTRGQQVTLSCSPISGHRSVSWYQQTPGQGLQFLFEYFSETQRNKGNFPGRFSGRQFSNSRSEMNVSTLELGDSALYLCASTSGPHSSYNEQFFGPGTRLTVL.

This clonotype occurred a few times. CDR3 sequence: CASAPAGPGYGYTF. In DNA form, the CDR3 reads TGTGCCAGCGCCCCCGCAGGGCCGGGTTATGGCTACACCTTC. The chain is built from TRBV27 and TRBJ1-2, with D tentatively TRBD1 (5 bases). Germline CDR1 and CDR2: MNHEY and SMNVEV (reference sequence). The CDR3 spans 14 residues. V was cut by 8 bases and J by 5 bases, with 18 bases left in between.

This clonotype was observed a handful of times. DNA of the CDR3: TGTGCCAGCAGCTTACTTTCGGGATCCTTTAGCTCCTACAATGAGCAGTACTTC. Translating it yields CASSLLSGSFSSYNEQYF. This chain links TRBV7-9 with TRBJ2-1, with a weak D call TRBD2 (5 bases). The J call may be incorrect, as the DNA end agrees better with TRBJ2-7. Germline loops: CDR1 SEHNR, CDR2 FQNEAQ (reference sequence). This CDR3 is built from 18 residues.

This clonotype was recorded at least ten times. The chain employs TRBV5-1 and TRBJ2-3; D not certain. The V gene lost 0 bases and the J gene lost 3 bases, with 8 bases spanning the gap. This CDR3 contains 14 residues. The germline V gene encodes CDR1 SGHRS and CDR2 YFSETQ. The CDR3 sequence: CASSLGSLTDTQYF. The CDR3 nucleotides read TGCGCCAGCAGCTTGGGTTCCCTAACAGATACGCAGTATTTT.

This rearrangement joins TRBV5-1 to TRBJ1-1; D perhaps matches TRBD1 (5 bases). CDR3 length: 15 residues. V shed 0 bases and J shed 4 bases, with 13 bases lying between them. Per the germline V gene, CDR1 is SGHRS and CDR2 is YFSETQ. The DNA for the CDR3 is TGCGCCAGCAGCTTGGATCCGGGGGTGAGCACTGAAGCTTTCTTT. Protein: CASSLDPGVSTEAFF. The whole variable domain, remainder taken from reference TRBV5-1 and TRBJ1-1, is KAGVTQTPRYLIKTRGQQVTLSCSPISGHRSVSWYQQTPGQGLQFLFEYFSETQRNKGNFPGRFSGRQFSNSRSEMNVSTLELGDSALYLCASSLDPGVSTEAFFGQGTRLTVV.

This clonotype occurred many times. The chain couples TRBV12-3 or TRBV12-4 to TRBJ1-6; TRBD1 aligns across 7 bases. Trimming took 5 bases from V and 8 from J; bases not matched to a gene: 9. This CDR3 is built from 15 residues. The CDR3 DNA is TGTGCCAGCAGTCTCCAGACAGGGAGCGATTCACCCCTCCACTTT. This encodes CASSLQTGSDSPLHF.

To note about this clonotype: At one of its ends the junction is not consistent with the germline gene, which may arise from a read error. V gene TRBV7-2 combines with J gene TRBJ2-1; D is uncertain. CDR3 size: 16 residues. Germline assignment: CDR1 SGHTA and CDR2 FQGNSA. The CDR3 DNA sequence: TGTGCCAGCACCTTAAACTCGCAGGTGGCGTACAATGAGCAGTTCTTC. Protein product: CASTLNSQVAYNEQFF.

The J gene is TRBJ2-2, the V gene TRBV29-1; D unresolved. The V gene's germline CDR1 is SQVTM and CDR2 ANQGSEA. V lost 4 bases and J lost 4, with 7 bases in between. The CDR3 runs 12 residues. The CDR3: CSVGAGTGELFF. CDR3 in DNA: TGCAGCGTTGGGGCCGGCACCGGGGAGCTGTTTTTT.

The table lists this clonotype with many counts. CDR3 loop: CASSFNGQPIYAYEQYF. For the CDR3, the DNA is TGCGCCAGCAGCTTTAACGGACAGCCTATTTACGCCTACGAGCAGTACTTC. The chain joins TRBV5-1 to TRBJ2-7; tentatively, D is TRBD1 (6 bases). Germline assignment: CDR1 SGHRS and CDR2 YFSETQ. There are 17 residues in the CDR3. The V gene lost 2 bases and the J gene lost 2 bases, with 20 bases spanning the gap. The whole variable domain, filled in from reference TRBV5-1 and TRBJ2-7, reads KAGVTQTPRYLIKTRGQQVTLSCSPISGHRSVSWYQQTPGQGLQFLFEYFSETQRNKGNFPGRFSGRQFSNSRSEMNVSTLELGDSALYLCASSFNGQPIYAYEQYFGPGTRLTVT.

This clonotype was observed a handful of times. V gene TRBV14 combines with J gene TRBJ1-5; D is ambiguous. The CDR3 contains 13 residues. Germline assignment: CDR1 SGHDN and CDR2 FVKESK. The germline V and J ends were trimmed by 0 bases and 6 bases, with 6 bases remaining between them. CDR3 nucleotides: TGTGCCAGCAGCCAAGAATACGGTCAGCCCCAGCATTTT. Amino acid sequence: CASSQEYGQPQHF.

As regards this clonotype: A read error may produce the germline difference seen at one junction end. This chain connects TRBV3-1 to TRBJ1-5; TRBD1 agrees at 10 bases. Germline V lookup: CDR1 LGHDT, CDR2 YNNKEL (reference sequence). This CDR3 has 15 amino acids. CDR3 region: CASSQGTGGNRPQHF. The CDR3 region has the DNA TGTGCCAGCAGCCAAGGGACAGGGGGGAATCGGCCCCAGCATTTT.

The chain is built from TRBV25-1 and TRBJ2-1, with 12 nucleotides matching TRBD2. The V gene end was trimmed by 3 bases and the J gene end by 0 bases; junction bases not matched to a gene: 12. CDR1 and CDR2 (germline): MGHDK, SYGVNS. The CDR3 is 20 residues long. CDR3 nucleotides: TGTGCCAGCAGTGATTTTCTAGCGGGAGGGCCTCGAAGCTCCTACAATGAGCAGTTCTTC. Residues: CASSDFLAGGPRSSYNEQFF.

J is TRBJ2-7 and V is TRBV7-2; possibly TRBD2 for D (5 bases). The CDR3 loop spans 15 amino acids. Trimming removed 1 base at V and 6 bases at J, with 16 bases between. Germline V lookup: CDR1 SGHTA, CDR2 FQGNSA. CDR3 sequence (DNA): TGTGCCAGCAGCTTAGGGGTGTCGCGAGGAGGCGAGCAGTACTTC. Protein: CASSLGVSRGGEQYF.

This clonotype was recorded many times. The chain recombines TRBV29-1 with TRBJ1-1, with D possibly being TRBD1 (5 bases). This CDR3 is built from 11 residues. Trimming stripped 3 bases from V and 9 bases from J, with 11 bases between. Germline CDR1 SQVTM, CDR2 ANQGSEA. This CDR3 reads CSVDIGQQAFF. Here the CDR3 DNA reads TGCAGCGTTGATATAGGACAACAAGCTTTCTTT.

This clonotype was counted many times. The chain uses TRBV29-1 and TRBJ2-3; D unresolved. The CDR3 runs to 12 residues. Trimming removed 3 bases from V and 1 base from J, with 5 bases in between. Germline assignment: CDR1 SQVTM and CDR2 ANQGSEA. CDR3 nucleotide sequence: TGCAGCGTTGACCGAGGCACAGATACGCAGTATTTT. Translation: CSVDRGTDTQYF.

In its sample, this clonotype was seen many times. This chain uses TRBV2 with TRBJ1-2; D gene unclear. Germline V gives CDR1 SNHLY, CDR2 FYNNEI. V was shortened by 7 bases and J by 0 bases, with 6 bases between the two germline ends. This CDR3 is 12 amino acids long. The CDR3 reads CASTISNYGYTF. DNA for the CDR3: TGTGCCAGCACTATCTCTAACTATGGCTACACCTTC. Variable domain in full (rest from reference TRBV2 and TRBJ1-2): EPEVTQTPSHQVTQMGQEVILRCVPISNHLYFYWYRQILGQKVEFLVSFYNNEISEKSEIFDDQFSVERPDGSNFTLKIRSTKLEDSAMYFCASTISNYGYTFGSGTRLTVV.

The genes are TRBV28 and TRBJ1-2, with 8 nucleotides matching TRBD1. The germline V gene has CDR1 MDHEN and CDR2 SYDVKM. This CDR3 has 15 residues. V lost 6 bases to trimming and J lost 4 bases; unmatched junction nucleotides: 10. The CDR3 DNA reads TGTGCCAGCAGCCTCCCCTCAGGGGGCAGCTATGGCTACACCTTC. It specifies CASSLPSGGSYGYTF.

The CDR3 DNA reads TGCGCCAGCAGCTTGGGACAGGTTTACTCTGGGGCCAACGTCCTGACTTTC. Protein sequence: CASSLGQVYSGANVLTF. The J gene is TRBJ2-6, the V gene TRBV5-1; D is perhaps TRBD1 (6 bases). In germline, CDR1 is SGHRS, CDR2 YFSETQ. The CDR3 length is 17 residues. The germline V and J ends were trimmed by 0 bases and 0 bases, with 10 bases remaining between them. The variable domain in full, completed from reference TRBV5-1 and TRBJ2-6, reads KAGVTQTPRYLIKTRGQQVTLSCSPISGHRSVSWYQQTPGQGLQFLFEYFSETQRNKGNFPGRFSGRQFSNSRSEMNVSTLELGDSALYLCASSLGQVYSGANVLTFGAGSRLTVL.

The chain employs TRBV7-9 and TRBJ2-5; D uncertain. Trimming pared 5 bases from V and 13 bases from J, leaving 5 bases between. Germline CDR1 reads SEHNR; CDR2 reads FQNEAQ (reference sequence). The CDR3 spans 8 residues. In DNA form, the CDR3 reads TGTGCCAGCAGCCCTCGGTACTTC. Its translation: CASSPRYF.

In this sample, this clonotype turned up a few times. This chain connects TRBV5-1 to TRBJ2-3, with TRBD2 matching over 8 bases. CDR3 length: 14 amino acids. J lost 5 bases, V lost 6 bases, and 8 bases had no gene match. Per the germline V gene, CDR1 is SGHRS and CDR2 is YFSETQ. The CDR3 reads CASNPGGALDTQYF. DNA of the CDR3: TGCGCCAGCAACCCCGGGGGGGCCCTAGATACGCAGTATTTT.

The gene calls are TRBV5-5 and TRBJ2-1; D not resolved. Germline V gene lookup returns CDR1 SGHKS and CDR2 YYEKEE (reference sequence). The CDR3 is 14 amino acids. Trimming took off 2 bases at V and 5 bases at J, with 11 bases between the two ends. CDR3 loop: CASSLAMRNNEQFF. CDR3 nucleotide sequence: TGTGCCAGCAGCTTAGCAATGAGAAACAATGAGCAGTTCTTC.

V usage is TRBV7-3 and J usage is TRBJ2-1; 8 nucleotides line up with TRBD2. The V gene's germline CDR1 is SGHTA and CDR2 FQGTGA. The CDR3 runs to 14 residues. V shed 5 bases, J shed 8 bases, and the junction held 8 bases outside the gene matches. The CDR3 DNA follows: TGTGCCAGCAGCCCACCGGGACTAGGGTATGAGCAGTTCTTC. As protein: CASSPPGLGYEQFF.

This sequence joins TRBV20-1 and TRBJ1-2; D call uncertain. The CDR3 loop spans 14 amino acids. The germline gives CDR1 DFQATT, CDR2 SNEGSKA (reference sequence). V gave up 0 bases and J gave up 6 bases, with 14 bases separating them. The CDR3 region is CSARDQRKVDGYTF. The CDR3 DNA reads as TGCAGTGCTAGAGATCAAAGGAAGGTGGATGGCTACACCTTC.

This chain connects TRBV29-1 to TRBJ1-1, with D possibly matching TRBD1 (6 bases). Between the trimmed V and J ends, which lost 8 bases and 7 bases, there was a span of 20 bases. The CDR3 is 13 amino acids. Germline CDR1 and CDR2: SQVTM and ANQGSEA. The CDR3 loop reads CSPTKTGKGEAFF. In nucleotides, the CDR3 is TGCAGCCCCACCAAAACAGGGAAGGGTGAAGCTTTCTTT.

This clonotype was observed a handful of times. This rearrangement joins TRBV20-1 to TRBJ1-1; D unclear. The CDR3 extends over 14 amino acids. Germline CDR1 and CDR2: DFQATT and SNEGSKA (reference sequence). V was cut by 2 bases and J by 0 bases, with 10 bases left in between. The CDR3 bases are TGCAGTGCTAGAAGGAGTGGACTGAACACTGAAGCTTTCTTT. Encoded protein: CSARRSGLNTEAFF.

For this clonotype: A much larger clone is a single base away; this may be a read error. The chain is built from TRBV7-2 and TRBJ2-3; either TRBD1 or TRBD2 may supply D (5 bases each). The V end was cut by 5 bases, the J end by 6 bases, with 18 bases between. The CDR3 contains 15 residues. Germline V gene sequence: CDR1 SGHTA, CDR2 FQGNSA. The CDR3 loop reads CASSLLLAGSDTQYF. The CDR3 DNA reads TGTGCCAGCAGCCTACTATTGGCAGGGAGTGATACGCAGTATTTT.

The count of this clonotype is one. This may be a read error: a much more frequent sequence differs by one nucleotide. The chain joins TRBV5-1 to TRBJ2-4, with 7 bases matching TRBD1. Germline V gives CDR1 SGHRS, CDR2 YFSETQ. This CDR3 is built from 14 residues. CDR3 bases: TGCGCCAGCAGCTTGACAGGGGAATCCTACGAGCAGAACTTC. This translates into CASSLTGESYEQNF.

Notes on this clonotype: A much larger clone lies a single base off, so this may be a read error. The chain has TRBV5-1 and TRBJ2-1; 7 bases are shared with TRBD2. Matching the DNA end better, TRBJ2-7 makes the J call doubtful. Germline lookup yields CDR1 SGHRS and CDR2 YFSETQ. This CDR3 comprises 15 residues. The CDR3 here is CASSPLARSYNEQYF. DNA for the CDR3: TGCGCCAGCAGCCCACTAGCGCGGTCCTACAATGAGCAGTACTTC.

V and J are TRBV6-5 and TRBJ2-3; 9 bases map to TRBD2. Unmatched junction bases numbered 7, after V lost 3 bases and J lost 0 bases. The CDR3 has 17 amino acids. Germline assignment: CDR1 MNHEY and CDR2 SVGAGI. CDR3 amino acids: CASSYGAGGTSTDTQYF. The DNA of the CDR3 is TGTGCCAGCAGTTATGGGGCGGGGGGGACTAGCACAGATACGCAGTATTTT.

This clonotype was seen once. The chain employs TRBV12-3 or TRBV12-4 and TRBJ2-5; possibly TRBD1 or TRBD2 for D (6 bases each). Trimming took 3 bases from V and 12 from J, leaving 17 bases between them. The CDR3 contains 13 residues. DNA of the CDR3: TGTGCCAGCAGTTTGCAGGGGCGGGACTCCAAGTACTTC. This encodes CASSLQGRDSKYF.